This T cell receptor (beta chain) comes out of a study of T cells in Graves' hyperthyroidism and ophthalmopathy. This clonotype was seen many times. Patients affected by ophthalmopathy presented a Clinical Activity Score of at least 3, a NOSPECS grade of at least 4, and disease duration below 3 months. Diagnosis rested on symptoms, serum thyroxine and TRAb, thyroid ultrasound, and orbital computed tomography. From RNA transcripts, TCR beta CDR3 regions were amplified. The TCR CDR3 first-round RT-PCR relied on the HTBI primer set. TCRdb reprocessed the multiplex PCR reads with MiXCR, giving one entry per CDR3 protein. The data contain about 300,000 distinct CDR3 sequences, approximately 18% of them singletons. The CDR3 length is 14 residues. The junction had 3 bases not matched to a gene; V was cut back by 3 bases and J by 3 bases. CDR1 MNHEY and CDR2 SVGEGT come from the germline V gene.

The sequenced sample consisted of blood. The chain combines TRBV6-2 or TRBV6-3 with TRBJ2-5, with TRBD2 identical over 8 bases. The sequence derives from a man aged 45 to 65 with Graves' ophthalmopathy. The CDR3 region is CASSYAGGKETQYF. CDR3 in DNA: TGTGCCAGCAGTTATGCGGGAGGCAAAGAGACCCAGTACTTC.